These 30 T cell receptor beta chains originate from one sample sequenced in a study of shared clonotypes between healthy human individuals. TCRdb's table, derived via immunoSEQ multiplex PCR, lists solely in-frame clones and lacks some. The repertoire has hundreds of thousands of clones, 90% to 97% of them found once; the top ten carry 0.095% to 0.13%. Terminally differentiated effector memory CD45RA+ cells were excluded from the naive CD8 cells, which were CD45RO-negative and positively selected for CCR7. Specimen: naive CD8+ T cells sorted from blood. All receptors come from a woman aged 30 to 39 in good health.

The chain employs TRBV7-2 and TRBJ1-2; 8 nucleotides agree with TRBD1. Germline lookup yields CDR1 SGHTA and CDR2 FQGNSA. V shed 5 bases, J shed 0 bases, and the junction held 8 bases outside the gene matches. The CDR3 is 16 residues long. CDR3 region: CASSTRQGRPNYGYTF. CDR3 DNA sequence: TGTGCCAGCAGCACCCGACAGGGGAGACCTAACTATGGCTACACCTTC. Supplemented by reference TRBV7-2 and TRBJ1-2, the full variable domain reads GAGVSQSPSNKVTEKGKDVELRCDPISGHTALYWYRQSLGQGLEFLIYFQGNSAPDKSGLPSDRFSAERTGGSVSTLTIQRTQQEDSAVYLCASSTRQGRPNYGYTFGSGTRLTVV.

V and J are TRBV7-9 and TRBJ2-1; 13 bases are shared with TRBD2. Trimming removed 5 bases from V and 10 bases from J; junction bases left unmatched: 8. Germline V CDR1 and CDR2: SEHNR, FQNEAQ (reference sequence). This CDR3 is 15 amino acids long. CDR3 nucleotides: TGTGCCAGCAGCCCCGGGACTAGCGGGATATACGAGCAGTTCTTC. It codes for CASSPGTSGIYEQFF.

The genes are TRBV28 and TRBJ2-6; D uncertain. The CDR3 runs 17 residues. V was trimmed by 2 bases and J by 0 bases, leaving 11 bases between them. Germline lookup yields CDR1 MDHEN and CDR2 SYDVKM. The DNA for the CDR3 is TGTGCCAGCAGTTTAGGTCCGGGTCTCTCTGGGGCCAACGTCCTGACTTTC. Protein sequence: CASSLGPGLSGANVLTF.

The rearrangement uses TRBV27 and TRBJ2-1, with a tentative D call TRBD2 (5 bases). Germline V gives CDR1 MNHEY, CDR2 SMNVEV (reference sequence). V was cut by 3 bases and J by 4 bases, with 13 bases left in between. The CDR3 is 15 residues long. CDR3: CASSFLEDRYNEQFF. The CDR3 DNA sequence: TGTGCCAGCAGTTTTCTGGAGGATCGTTACAATGAGCAGTTCTTC.

This clone was counted a single time. The chain is built from TRBV19 and TRBJ2-1; TRBD1 aligns across 9 bases. With 6 bases clipped from V and 7 bases from J, the junction kept 4 bases outside the gene matches. Looked up from germline, CDR1 is LNHDA and CDR2 is SQIVND (reference sequence). CDR3 size: 13 residues. The CDR3 reads CASSTGTGNEQFF. In nucleotides, the CDR3 is TGTGCCAGTAGCACCGGGACAGGGAATGAGCAGTTCTTC.

The rearrangement uses TRBV29-1 and TRBJ1-5; 7 positions match TRBD1. The CDR3 loop spans 13 amino acids. CDR1 is SQVTM and CDR2 is ANQGSEA in the germline V gene. V trimming: 6 bases; J trimming: 0 bases; junction bases outside the gene matches: 2. CDR3 coding DNA: TGCAGCGTCAGGGGGGATAGCAATCAGCCCCAGCATTTT. This codes for CSVRGDSNQPQHF.

The rearrangement links TRBV5-1 to TRBJ2-7, with D possibly called TRBD1 or TRBD2 (6 bases each). The V gene lost 5 bases and the J gene lost 2 bases, with 17 bases spanning the gap. The V gene's germline CDR1 is SGHRS and CDR2 YFSETQ. The CDR3 is 15 residues long. The CDR3 sequence: CASSQPEGDPYEQYF. DNA for the CDR3: TGCGCCAGCAGTCAACCGGAGGGGGACCCCTACGAGCAGTACTTC.

J is TRBJ2-1 and V is TRBV21-1; TRBD1 is the table's D call, not checked against the DNA. TRBV21-1 is designated a pseudogene. CDR3 length: 14 amino acids. CDR3 nucleotide sequence: TGTGCCAGCAGCAAGGGACAGACCCACAATGAGCAGTTCTTC. The encoded protein is CASSKGQTHNEQFF.

The chain has TRBV29-1 and TRBJ2-1; 8 bases are shared with TRBD2. This CDR3 has 13 amino acids. Germline trimming cut 4 bases from V and 3 bases from J; bases unmatched to any gene: 2. CDR1 is SQVTM and CDR2 is ANQGSEA in the germline V gene. In nucleotides, the CDR3 is TGCAGCGTTGTGCGGGAGGACTACAATGAGCAGTTCTTC. This sequence encodes CSVVREDYNEQFF.

The rearrangement joins TRBV27 to TRBJ2-3, with D possibly TRBD1 on 5 matching bases. V shed 2 bases and J shed 2 bases, with 11 bases lying between them. Per germline, CDR1 MNHEY and CDR2 SMNVEV (reference sequence). This CDR3 spans 15 amino acids. The chain's CDR3 is CASSLTTATTDTQYF. The CDR3 DNA is TGTGCCAGCAGTTTAACGACAGCTACCACAGATACGCAGTATTTT.

The rearrangement joins TRBV15 to TRBJ2-3; 11 nucleotides agree with TRBD2. The CDR3 runs 18 residues. Germline V gene lookup returns CDR1 LNHNV and CDR2 YYDKDF (reference sequence). Trimming at V came to 1 base and at J to 0 bases, leaving 6 bases not matched to a gene. The CDR3 protein is CATSRGELAGDSTDTQYF. The CDR3 bases are TGTGCCACCAGCAGAGGCGAACTAGCGGGAGATAGCACAGATACGCAGTATTTT.

The gene calls are TRBV4-1 and TRBJ2-7, with 9 bases identical to TRBD1. The CDR3 totals 17 residues. V shed 4 bases and J 7 bases; nucleotides not matched to a gene: 17. Germline CDR1 MGHRA, CDR2 YSYEKL. Written as DNA, the CDR3 is TGCGCCAGCAGCCCCTCTCACGGGACAGGGTGGTCGGGGGAGCAGTACTTC. It translates to CASSPSHGTGWSGEQYF.

The chain carries TRBV7-9 and TRBJ1-2; D unresolved. This CDR3 comprises 14 residues. The V and J ends lost 1 base and 3 bases respectively, with 9 bases between them. Germline V gives CDR1 SEHNR, CDR2 FQNEAQ (reference sequence). The CDR3: CASSLGGIDYGYTF. CDR3 bases: TGTGCCAGCAGCTTAGGTGGGATAGACTATGGCTACACCTTC.

The chain combines TRBV11-3 with TRBJ2-2, with 8 bases identical to TRBD1. With 5 bases clipped from V and 6 bases from J, the junction kept 5 bases outside the gene matches. Germline CDR1 is SGHNT and CDR2 is YENEEA. The CDR3 has 14 residues. CDR3: CASSTGGNPGELFF. The DNA of the CDR3 is TGTGCCAGCAGCACAGGGGGGAATCCCGGGGAGCTGTTTTTT.

This chain joins TRBV6-4 and TRBJ1-5; D is possibly TRBD1 (5 bases). Germline V CDR1 and CDR2: MRHNA, SNTAGT. V was cut by 5 bases and J by 0 bases, with 14 bases left in between. This CDR3 comprises 16 residues. This CDR3 is CASSLVEGSSNQPQHF. As DNA, the CDR3 is TGTGCCAGCAGTCTCGTCGAGGGGAGTAGCAATCAGCCCCAGCATTTT.

V usage is TRBV27 and J usage is TRBJ2-7, with D perhaps matching TRBD1 or TRBD2 (5 bases each). V was trimmed by 2 bases and J by 0 bases, leaving 11 bases between them. The V gene's germline CDR1 is MNHEY and CDR2 SMNVEV (reference sequence). The CDR3 totals 15 residues. CDR3 in amino acids: CASSLGTRSSYEQYF. CDR3 DNA: TGTGCCAGCAGTTTAGGGACGCGATCCTCCTACGAGCAGTACTTC.

The rearrangement links TRBV5-8 to TRBJ1-3; 7 nucleotides match TRBD1. Germline CDR1 is SGHTS and CDR2 is YDEGEE. Trimming took 1 base from V and 4 from J; bases not matched to a gene: 5. CDR3 length: 15 residues. The chain's CDR3 is CASSLLQGRGNTIYF. CDR3 sequence (DNA): TGTGCCAGCAGCTTGTTACAGGGGAGGGGAAACACCATATATTTT.

The J gene is TRBJ2-1, the V gene TRBV6-5; D call uncertain. From germline, CDR1 is MNHEY and CDR2 SVGAGI. The V end was cut by 6 bases, the J end by 7 bases, with 13 bases between. The CDR3 covers 13 residues. Here the CDR3 reads CASSRARSNEQFF. CDR3 in DNA: TGTGCCAGCAGCCGCGCTAGGAGTAATGAGCAGTTCTTC.

The chain is built from TRBV2 and TRBJ2-7; 9 nucleotides agree with TRBD2. CDR1 and CDR2 (germline): SNHLY, FYNNEI. There are 14 residues in the CDR3. The ends lost 6 bases at V and 1 base at J; junction bases unmatched: 4. The CDR3 nucleotides read TGTGCCAGCAGCTCGGGACTAGCATCCTACGAGCAGTACTTC. It is translated as CASSSGLASYEQYF. The variable domain in full, completed from reference TRBV2 and TRBJ2-7, reads EPEVTQTPSHQVTQMGQEVILRCVPISNHLYFYWYRQILGQKVEFLVSFYNNEISEKSEIFDDQFSVERPDGSNFTLKIRSTKLEDSAMYFCASSSGLASYEQYFGPGTRLTVT.

This chain joins TRBV28 and TRBJ2-5; 10 bases line up with TRBD1. The CDR3 sequence is 14 residues long. Germline V gene sequence: CDR1 MDHEN, CDR2 SYDVKM. J gave up 7 bases and V 5 bases, and 7 bases lay outside the gene matches. This CDR3 is CASSPGQGEGTQYF. Written as DNA, the CDR3 is TGTGCCAGCAGTCCCGGACAGGGGGAAGGGACCCAGTACTTC.

This chain links TRBV28 with TRBJ2-1, with D maybe TRBD1 (6 bases). Trimming took off 5 bases at V and 3 bases at J, with 14 bases between the two ends. Germline CDR1 MDHEN, CDR2 SYDVKM. This CDR3 has 15 residues. Here the CDR3 DNA reads TGTGCCAGCAGTCTCGTGCGGACAGTCTACAATGAGCAGTTCTTC. Residues: CASSLVRTVYNEQFF.

This chain links TRBV18 with TRBJ2-7, with TRBD2 matching 8 bases. V lost 3 bases and J lost 0; bases outside the gene matches: 7. Germline V gives CDR1 KGHSH, CDR2 LQKENI. This CDR3 is 16 amino acids long. The CDR3, as DNA: TGTGCCAGCTCACCTATACTAGCGGAGGACTCCTACGAGCAGTACTTC. Amino acid sequence: CASSPILAEDSYEQYF.

This rearrangement joins TRBV7-2 to TRBJ2-7; D is uncertain. Trimming removed 5 bases at V and 4 bases at J, with 12 bases between. There are 13 residues in the CDR3. Germline CDR1 and CDR2: SGHTA and FQGNSA. CDR3 DNA: TGTGCCAGCAGCATAATCACCAAATACGAGCAGTACTTC. Its protein product is CASSIITKYEQYF. Complete variable domain (other parts from reference TRBV7-2 and TRBJ2-7): GAGVSQSPSNKVTEKGKDVELRCDPISGHTALYWYRQSLGQGLEFLIYFQGNSAPDKSGLPSDRFSAERTGGSVSTLTIQRTQQEDSAVYLCASSIITKYEQYFGPGTRLTVT.

The rearrangement links TRBV19 to TRBJ2-1; TRBD2 agrees at 7 bases. Germline lookup yields CDR1 LNHDA and CDR2 SQIVND (reference sequence). The CDR3 has 15 amino acids. V was pared by 5 bases and J by 0 bases, with 4 bases of the junction left unmatched. This CDR3 reads CASSAAGSSYNEQFF. The CDR3 DNA reads TGTGCCAGTAGTGCAGCGGGGAGCTCCTACAATGAGCAGTTCTTC.

The rearrangement links TRBV6-1 to TRBJ2-1; TRBD1 agrees at 7 bases. The CDR3 consists of 14 residues. CDR1 and CDR2 from the germline V gene are MNHNS and SASEGT. Germline trimming cut 8 bases from V and 5 bases from J; bases unmatched to any gene: 9. The CDR3 region is CASPGGLDNNEQFF. The CDR3 DNA sequence: TGTGCCAGCCCAGGGGGATTGGATAACAATGAGCAGTTCTTC.

Concerning this clone itself: This sample also contains other DNA sequences that code for the same CDR3. The V gene is TRBV13, the J gene TRBJ2-1, with unresolved D. The CDR3 runs 13 residues. The germline CDR1 and CDR2 sequences are PRHDT and FYEKMQ (reference sequence). V shed 4 bases and J shed 2 bases, with 6 bases lying between them. The CDR3 reads CASSSRTYNEQFF. The CDR3 DNA follows: TGTGCCAGCAGCTCCCGGACCTACAATGAGCAGTTCTTC.

The genes are TRBV27 and TRBJ2-7; the match to TRBD2 covers 12 bases. The CDR3 totals 15 residues. Trimming removed 8 bases from V and 4 bases from J; junction bases left unmatched: 9. Germline assignment: CDR1 MNHEY and CDR2 SMNVEV (reference sequence). The CDR3, as DNA: TGTGCCAGCCACCTCGGAACTAGCGGGAGGTACGAGCAGTACTTC. Residues: CASHLGTSGRYEQYF.

The V and J genes are TRBV5-6 and TRBJ2-7; D call uncertain. Germline loops: CDR1 SGHDT, CDR2 YYEEEE. V was shortened by 5 bases and J by 1 base, with 16 bases between the two germline ends. The CDR3 runs 15 residues. The CDR3 nucleotides are TGTGCCAGCAGGATCTCTGCGACACTGTCCTACGAGCAGTACTTC. This codes for CASRISATLSYEQYF.

The chain recombines TRBV27 with TRBJ2-3, with 11 bases that match TRBD2. Trimming cost V 5 bases and J 0 bases; bases outside gene matches: 10. The CDR3 loop spans 18 amino acids. The germline V gene has CDR1 MNHEY and CDR2 SMNVEV (reference sequence). The CDR3 nucleotides read TGTGCCAGCAGTGTGGGGACTAGCGGTGTTTCTAGCACAGATACGCAGTATTTT. Residues: CASSVGTSGVSSTDTQYF.

V is TRBV28 and J is TRBJ1-2, with 9 bases identical to TRBD1. This CDR3 has 14 amino acids. After removal of 6 bases from V and 4 bases from J, the junction contained 6 bases not matched to a gene. Germline loops: CDR1 MDHEN, CDR2 SYDVKM. The CDR3 DNA is TGTGCCAGCAGGCGACAGGGGGACAGCTATGGCTACACCTTC. Its translation is CASRRQGDSYGYTF.